Each of the 8 T cell receptor beta chains below was sequenced from the same sample in a study of blood T cell repertoires in COVID-19 (TCRdb year 2020). Libraries were made using the immunoSEQ multiplex PCR assay. TCRdb took this table from immuneACCESS and kept in-frame rearrangements with V and J called. Such tables lack part of the clones; where checked against another copy, unresolved V genes explain under half of the gap, and the rest is unexplained. The sample records 100,000 to 150,000 clones, approximately 80% of which are singletons. The top ten clones comprise roughly 6% of the sample. The sample comprised peripheral blood. These TCRs come from a man between 70 and 80 years old with acute or convalescent COVID-19.

This clone is a singleton in its sample. The rearrangement uses TRBV7-6 and TRBJ2-1; TRBD2 matches at 8 bases. The CDR3 is 14 residues long. The junction had 3 bases not matched to a gene; V was cut back by 1 base and J by 7 bases. Germline V lookup: CDR1 SGHVS, CDR2 FNYEAQ. For the CDR3, the DNA is TGTGCCAGCAGCTTAGGACTAGCGACGAATGAGCAGTTCTTC. Its translation: CASSLGLATNEQFF.

The chain is built from TRBV19 and TRBJ2-1; D may be TRBD1 (6 bases). This CDR3 is 15 amino acids long. Between the trimmed V and J ends, which lost 4 bases and 3 bases, there was a span of 13 bases. CDR1 LNHDA and CDR2 SQIVND come from the germline V gene (reference sequence). CDR3 in DNA: TGTGCCAGTAGTACGAGACAGGCGTACTACAATGAGCAGTTCTTC. It encodes CASSTRQAYYNEQFF.

This sequence joins TRBV6-5 and TRBJ1-2; D is unclear. The V end was cut by 6 bases, the J end by 2 bases, with 10 bases between. Per the germline V gene, CDR1 is MNHEY and CDR2 is SVGAGI. This CDR3 has 13 residues. CDR3 protein: CASSPDLNYGYTF. The CDR3 DNA reads as TGTGCCAGCAGCCCGGACTTAAACTATGGCTACACCTTC.

The chain carries TRBV9 and TRBJ1-2, with D perhaps TRBD1 (5 bases). With 4 bases removed from V and 5 bases from J, the gap between germline ends came to 15 bases. CDR1 and CDR2 from the germline V gene are SGDLS and YYNGEE. The CDR3 covers 14 residues. CDR3 in DNA: TGTGCCAGCAGCCCTGACGGAGGGGCATATGGCTACACCTTC. It specifies CASSPDGGAYGYTF.

The chain employs TRBV30 and TRBJ2-7, with TRBD1 identical over 11 bases. J gave up 7 bases and V 1 base, and 6 bases lay outside the gene matches. Germline V gives CDR1 GTSNPN, CDR2 SVGIG (reference sequence). This CDR3 has 14 amino acids. CDR3 protein: CAWSGPGTGGEQYF. As DNA, the CDR3 is TGTGCCTGGAGTGGCCCCGGGACAGGGGGTGAGCAGTACTTC.

The chain links TRBV5-1 to TRBJ1-2; TRBD1 matches at 8 bases. The CDR3 contains 14 residues. Germline V lookup: CDR1 SGHRS, CDR2 YFSETQ. The V and J ends lost 4 bases and 5 bases, in that order; junction bases with no gene match: 7. The CDR3 nucleotides are TGCGCCAGCAGCACCGGGACAGGACCATATGGCTACACCTTC. Translating gives CASSTGTGPYGYTF.

The rearrangement joins TRBV14 to TRBJ2-3; D remains ambiguous. This CDR3 has 14 amino acids. Germline assignment: CDR1 SGHDN and CDR2 FVKESK. Trimming shortened V by 3 bases and J by 9 bases, and 16 bases separated the two germline ends. CDR3: CASSHLPGSRTQYF. CDR3 bases: TGTGCCAGCAGCCACCTCCCCGGCTCTAGGACGCAGTATTTT.

This clone was seen a handful of times. The chain uses TRBV25-1 and TRBJ2-1; 10 bases match TRBD1. With 3 bases clipped from V and 8 bases from J, the junction kept 7 bases outside the gene matches. The germline gives CDR1 MGHDK, CDR2 SYGVNS. This CDR3 is 15 amino acids long. This CDR3 is CASSDSGTGADEQFF. CDR3 bases: TGTGCCAGCAGTGATTCCGGGACAGGGGCCGATGAGCAGTTCTTC.